This record looks at one T cell receptor (beta chain) sequence and its context. This sample is drawn from a study of molecular identifiers for immune sequencing clone quantification. About the study: Replicates partitioned RNA from approximately 20,000 or 100,000 naive CD8 cells into five parts, sequencing four.

The CDR3 has 13 residues. Germline V lookup: CDR1 SEHNR, CDR2 FQNEAQ (reference sequence). Libraries of naive CD8 T cells were made from around 20,000 to 1,000,000 sorted cells. They used 10%, 30% or 50% RNA. The use of previously described methods and listed TCR primers produced the bulk TCR libraries. TCRdb used MiXCR to reprocess the PCR reads, holding one entry per CDR3 protein. The repertoire holds approximately 590,000 distinct CDR3 sequences, with roughly 25% as singletons. Sequenced: naive CD8+ T cells from blood, with Jurkat cell RNA spiked in. Sample subset: FACS-sorted CD8+CD4-CCR7+CD45RA+ naive T cells. The sequence was obtained from a human donor in good health. Some libraries in this study had Jurkat cell RNA spiked in. The chain recombines TRBV7-9 with TRBJ2-5; 7 bases map to TRBD1. This chain's CDR3 is CASAGQDQETQYF. The CDR3 DNA sequence: TGTGCTAGCGCTGGACAGGATCAAGAGACCCAGTACTTC.